The 10 T cell receptor beta chains presented below share a single source sample, sequenced in a study of cytomegalovirus exposure and HLA in healthy donors. The PCR used 60 Vbeta and 13 Jbeta primers. Profiled with immunoSEQ multiplex PCR; TCRdb holds only in-frame clones, not every one. The table records about 170,000 clones, 80% to 90% of them present only once. The specimen was PBMCs. The receptor source for this set is a young woman in good health and CMV-seronegative.

This chain connects TRBV5-1 to TRBJ2-7; TRBD2 matches 10 bases. V lost 3 bases and J lost 5; bases outside the gene matches: 5. This CDR3 comprises 14 residues. Germline V gene sequence: CDR1 SGHRS, CDR2 YFSETQ. CDR3 protein: CASSSAGLANEQYF. As DNA, the CDR3 is TGCGCCAGCAGCTCCGCGGGACTAGCGAACGAGCAGTACTTC.

This chain links TRBV28 with TRBJ1-2; maybe TRBD1 (5 bases). CDR1 and CDR2 from the germline V gene are MDHEN and SYDVKM. Trimming took 5 bases from V and 5 from J, leaving 18 bases between them. There are 15 residues in the CDR3. The CDR3 sequence is CASSQAGGLRYGYTF. The CDR3 DNA follows: TGTGCCAGCAGTCAGGCCGGGGGTTTGAGGTATGGCTACACCTTC.

The sample holds one count of this clone. The chain joins TRBV19 to TRBJ2-2; 8 bases align to TRBD1. Germline CDR1 reads LNHDA; CDR2 reads SQIVND (reference sequence). The V and J ends lost 3 bases and 2 bases, in that order; junction bases with no gene match: 5. The CDR3 contains 16 residues. CDR3 amino acids: CASSIWTGTNTGELFF. The CDR3 region has the DNA TGTGCCAGTAGTATTTGGACAGGGACAAACACCGGGGAGCTGTTTTTT. The whole variable domain, remainder taken from reference TRBV19 and TRBJ2-2, is DGGITQSPKYLFRKEGQNVTLSCEQNLNHDAMYWYRQDPGQGLRLIYYSQIVNDFQKGDIAEGYSVSREKKESFPLTVTSAQKNPTAFYLCASSIWTGTNTGELFFGEGSRLTVL.

This sequence joins TRBV7-6 and TRBJ1-3; D gene uncertain. V was shortened by 2 bases and J by 1 base, with 12 bases between the two germline ends. CDR1 and CDR2 from the germline V gene are SGHVS and FNYEAQ. The CDR3 consists of 16 residues. CDR3 nucleotides: TGTGCCAGCAGCTTAACGAAGGGAGGATCTGGAAACACCATATATTTT. Its protein is CASSLTKGGSGNTIYF.

V usage is TRBV7-9 and J usage is TRBJ1-4; D possibly corresponds to TRBD1 (5 bases). V was cut by 0 bases and J by 8 bases, with 13 bases left in between. The CDR3 length is 15 residues. CDR1 is SEHNR and CDR2 is FQNEAQ in the germline V gene (reference sequence). CDR3 nucleotide sequence: TGTGCCAGCAGCTTAGCGAGGCGGAAGGGGGAAAAACTGTTTTTT. Translation: CASSLARRKGEKLFF. Variable domain in full (rest from reference TRBV7-9 and TRBJ1-4): DTGVSQNPRHKITKRGQNVTFRCDPISEHNRLYWYRQTLGQGPEFLTYFQNEAQLEKSRLLSDRFSAERPKGSFSTLEIQRTEQGDSAMYLCASSLARRKGEKLFFGSGTQLSVL.

The V call is TRBV5-1, the J call TRBJ2-5, with D tentatively TRBD2 (5 bases). This CDR3 comprises 14 residues. Germline V CDR1 and CDR2: SGHRS, YFSETQ. V lost 4 bases, J lost 4 bases, and 14 bases lay in between. CDR3: CASSPGNFGETQYF. The CDR3 DNA reads as TGCGCCAGCAGCCCCGGGAATTTTGGAGAGACCCAGTACTTC.

Notes on this clone: Given the absence of the conserved phenylalanine or tryptophan at the CDR3 end, a read error is likely. The chain recombines TRBV5-1 with TRBJ1-1; D unresolved. CDR3 length: 14 residues. Germline loops: CDR1 SGHRS, CDR2 YFSETQ. V was pared by 3 bases and J by 1 base, with 10 bases between. The CDR3 DNA reads TGCGCCAGCAGCTCCGGTGAGCGGAACACTGAAGCTTTCCTT. Protein: CASSSGERNTEAFL.

The chain joins TRBV4-3 to TRBJ1-6, with a possible D match to TRBD1 (6 bases). V was clipped by 1 base and J by 9 bases, with 16 bases between them. Germline V lookup: CDR1 LGHNA, CDR2 YSLEER. CDR3 size: 16 residues. This CDR3 reads CASSQGLRGAGSPLHF. DNA for the CDR3: TGCGCCAGCAGCCAAGGGCTCCGGGGGGCCGGTTCACCCCTCCACTTT.

This chain uses TRBV14 with TRBJ1-1; 10 bases map to TRBD1. With V trimmed by 0 bases and J by 3 bases, 7 bases remained unmatched. The CDR3 loop spans 17 amino acids. The germline V gene has CDR1 SGHDN and CDR2 FVKESK. In nucleotides, the CDR3 is TGTGCCAGCAGCCAAGATCCGGGACAGGGGCGGGACACTGAAGCTTTCTTT. Amino acid sequence: CASSQDPGQGRDTEAFF.

The chain uses TRBV28 and TRBJ1-4; TRBD1 matches at 10 bases. This CDR3 contains 17 residues. V was pared by 4 bases and J by 13 bases, with 18 bases of the junction left unmatched. Germline V gene lookup returns CDR1 MDHEN and CDR2 SYDVKM. CDR3 residues: CASSSHFPGQGNIGLFF. CDR3 bases: TGTGCCAGCAGTTCGCACTTCCCGGGACAGGGGAACATAGGACTGTTTTTT.